The rows below give T cell receptor beta chains drawn from one sample of a study of blood T cell repertoires in COVID-19. Method: immunoSEQ multiplex PCR; TCRdb's copy keeps in-frame clones and lacks some. The sample holds fewer than 75,000 clones, 70% to 90% seen once. Specimen: peripheral blood. Receptors originate from a man between 65 and 85 years old with acute or convalescent COVID-19. The conserved cysteine and the conserved F or W are not part of the CDR3 here.

V: TRBV15; length: 15; CDR3: ATSRDHAAFGGDTQY
V: TRBV5-1; length: 12; CDR3: ASYSGGGNTEAF
V: TRBV7-9; length: 13; CDR3: ASSRPGTGNQPQH
V: TRBV3-1/TRBV3-2; length: 12; CDR3: ASSHEGANYGYT
V: TRBV3-1/TRBV3-2; length: 12; CDR3: ASSREGQGNAQY
V: TRBV4-1; length: 12; CDR3: ASSLRVTGNTIY
V: TRBV18; length: 11; CDR3: ASSLEGGQPQH
V: TRBV5-1; length: 13; CDR3: ASSLGAASTNEQF
V: TRBV3-1/TRBV3-2; length: 11; CDR3: ASSQEGRSGAF
V: TRBV6-6; length: 15; CDR3: ASSRDRGRFHTGELF
V: TRBV7-6; length: 14; CDR3: ASSLVGTSGGYEQY
V: TRBV29-1; length: 11; CDR3: SVEGGAFYGYT
V: TRBV29-1; length: 11; CDR3: SVGQGRGQPQH
V: TRBV19; length: 14; CDR3: ASSSPAGLLQETQY
V: TRBV30; length: 15; CDR3: AWSAGGWGEIDNEQF
V: TRBV7-6; length: 12; CDR3: ASSSDRPNEKLF
V: TRBV29-1; length: 10; CDR3: SARNRGQPQH
V: TRBV27; length: 11; CDR3: ASSKEGRYGYT
V: TRBV6-6; length: 11; CDR3: ASSSNGVYGYT
V: TRBV6-2/TRBV6-3; length: 14; CDR3: ASSLAGQTRDQPQH
V: TRBV6-6; length: 13; CDR3: ASSYSTKGTYGYT
V: TRBV19; length: 14; CDR3: ASSTGTGTSYNEQF
V: TRBV19; length: 15; CDR3: ASSPGYRFPDGKTQY
V: TRBV7-6; length: 15; CDR3: ASSLAGQGAPYNEQF
V: TRBV15; length: 14; CDR3: ATSRDIGRGANGYT
V: TRBV6-5; length: 11; CDR3: ASGQDLNYGYT
V: TRBV19; length: 11; CDR3: ASSIVSGETQY
V: TRBV9; length: 13; CDR3: ASSAGTAITGELF
V: TRBV5-4; length: 12; CDR3: ASSSPGGLETQY
V: TRBV2; length: 13; CDR3: ASSGGAGTYEKLF
V: TRBV6-5; length: 11; CDR3: ASNTFGGEPQH
V: TRBV7-8; length: 13; CDR3: ASSPWTGPAYEQY
V: TRBV29-1; length: 11; CDR3: SVEQGTAFGQY
V: TRBV6-2/TRBV6-3; length: 11; CDR3: ASSETGRYGYT
V: TRBV6-5; length: 11; CDR3: ASSFLSGDTQY
V: TRBV7-9; length: 13; CDR3: ASSFTTGGNEKLF
V: TRBV7-3; length: 11; CDR3: ASSLGRSDTQY
V: TRBV7-9; length: 15; CDR3: ASSTQLGRGGDYGYT
V: TRBV4-3; length: 13; CDR3: ASSQDTTGGTEAF
V: TRBV5-6; length: 11; CDR3: ASSFAGYGELF
V: TRBV2; length: 14; CDR3: ASSEGGFKGSEKLF
V: TRBV6-2/TRBV6-3; length: 12; CDR3: ASSYGTGGYEQY
V: TRBV27; length: 14; CDR3: ASSPQGAISGNTIY
V: TRBV7-9; length: 12; CDR3: ASSLVAGNTEAF
V: TRBV9; length: 14; CDR3: ASSGAGGGAYNEQF
V: TRBV7-8; length: 12; CDR3: ASAGTENRGTQY
V: TRBV7-9; length: 14; CDR3: ASSLSPGTDGNTIY
V: TRBV27; length: 15; CDR3: ASRTHRGSSYNSPLH
V: TRBV25-1; length: 15; CDR3: ASSSPGTGNYNSPLH
V: TRBV5-6; length: 13; CDR3: ASSLSPQGGSPLH
V: TRBV28; length: 12; CDR3: ASSPTRYSHGYT
V: TRBV12-3/TRBV12-4; length: 11; CDR3: ASSFWGVDGYT
V: TRBV28; length: 14; CDR3: ASKGQGITVNYGYT